Below, 14 T cell receptor beta chains from the same sample are listed, as sequenced in a study of blood T cell repertoires in COVID-19. Method: immunoSEQ multiplex PCR; TCRdb's copy keeps in-frame clones and lacks some. This table has 160,000 or so clones, about four fifths appearing once. Sequencing was done on a sample of peripheral blood. Receptor source: an elderly woman with acute or convalescent COVID-19.

V is TRBV6-5 and J is TRBJ1-2, with 9 positions matching TRBD1. Germline V gene data show CDR1 as MNHEY and CDR2 as SVGAGI. The CDR3 sequence is 15 residues long. V shed 5 bases, J shed 2 bases, and the junction held 6 bases outside the gene matches. Here the CDR3 DNA reads TGTGCCAGCAGTCCACAGGGGGCTAAAAACTATGGCTACACCTTC. Translation: CASSPQGAKNYGYTF.

This rearrangement joins TRBV28 to TRBJ1-2; unclear D gene. CDR1 is MDHEN, CDR2 SYDVKM, per germline. Trimming stripped 2 bases from V and 2 bases from J, with 9 bases between. The CDR3 extends over 14 amino acids. The DNA of the CDR3 is TGTGCCAGCAGTTTAGGAGCCACAAACTATGGCTACACCTTC. This gives the protein CASSLGATNYGYTF.

In its sample, this clone was seen a few times. The chain links TRBV5-5 to TRBJ1-2, with 9 bases identical to TRBD1. In germline, CDR1 is SGHKS, CDR2 YYEKEE (reference sequence). With 4 bases clipped from V and 5 bases from J, the junction kept 9 bases outside the gene matches. There are 15 residues in the CDR3. The CDR3 region is CASSLTGGEQYGYTF. As DNA, the CDR3 is TGTGCCAGCAGCCTAACAGGGGGCGAGCAGTATGGCTACACCTTC.

V and J are TRBV18 and TRBJ2-2, with 10 bases matching TRBD2. Per the germline V gene, CDR1 is KGHSH and CDR2 is LQKENI. V shed 2 bases and J 3 bases; nucleotides not matched to a gene: 9. The CDR3 is 18 residues long. The CDR3 region is CASSPKPSGSTYTGELFF. CDR3 sequence (DNA): TGTGCCAGCTCACCAAAGCCTAGCGGGAGCACCTACACCGGGGAGCTGTTTTTT.

This rearrangement joins TRBV2 to TRBJ1-5, with TRBD1 matching 9 bases. The CDR3 runs 14 residues. Germline CDR1 reads SNHLY; CDR2 reads FYNNEI. Unmatched junction bases numbered 1, after V lost 5 bases and J lost 2 bases. The CDR3 here is CASSWTGGNQPQHF. In DNA, the CDR3 is TGTGCCAGCAGTTGGACAGGGGGCAATCAGCCCCAGCATTTT.

The chain has TRBV6-5 and TRBJ1-1; 9 nucleotides agree with TRBD1. Germline V gene data show CDR1 as MNHEY and CDR2 as SVGAGI. The CDR3 length is 14 residues. J lost 8 bases, V lost 4 bases, and 8 bases had no gene match. CDR3 protein: CASSFVPGQGEAFF. The CDR3 DNA sequence: TGTGCCAGCAGTTTTGTCCCGGGACAGGGAGAAGCTTTCTTT.

The chain uses TRBV10-1 and TRBJ1-1, with 7 bases fitting TRBD1. J was trimmed by 0 bases and V by 11 bases; bases with no gene match: 6. CDR3 length: 13 residues. Germline CDR1 and CDR2: WNHNN and SYGVQD (reference sequence). Here the CDR3 DNA reads TGCGCCTCCCGGGACAGCCTGAACACTGAAGCTTTCTTT. It specifies CASRDSLNTEAFF.

This chain connects TRBV7-9 to TRBJ2-1, with 10 bases fitting TRBD1. V shed 1 base, J shed 6 bases, and the junction held 12 bases outside the gene matches. In germline, CDR1 is SEHNR, CDR2 FQNEAQ (reference sequence). This CDR3 contains 18 residues. CDR3 sequence (DNA): TGTGCCAGCAGCTTAGACCTATTACCGGGACAGGGGAGCAATGAGCAGTTCTTC. As protein: CASSLDLLPGQGSNEQFF.

This rearrangement joins TRBV13 to TRBJ2-7, with TRBD2 matching 7 bases. Trimming cost V 2 bases and J 0 bases; bases outside gene matches: 1. The CDR3 loop spans 14 amino acids. Germline CDR1 reads PRHDT; CDR2 reads FYEKMQ (reference sequence). CDR3 coding DNA: TGTGCCAGCAGCTTACGCGGGGGCTCCTACGAGCAGTACTTC. This encodes CASSLRGGSYEQYF.

The rearrangement uses TRBV28 and TRBJ2-1, with D tentatively TRBD2 (6 bases). This CDR3 spans 16 amino acids. Trimming cost V 3 bases and J 7 bases, with 19 bases left between them. Germline CDR1 and CDR2: MDHEN and SYDVKM. CDR3 nucleotide sequence: TGTGCCAGCAGTTTTTGGGGAGGACCCTCGGGGAATGAGCAGTTCTTC. This encodes CASSFWGGPSGNEQFF.

This chain uses TRBV12-3 or TRBV12-4 with TRBJ1-1; D unresolved. The CDR3 has 12 amino acids. Trimming shortened V by 3 bases and J by 6 bases, and 8 bases separated the two germline ends. CDR3 loop: CASSFVSSEAFF. The CDR3 DNA follows: TGTGCCAGCAGTTTTGTCTCCTCTGAAGCTTTCTTT.

The rearrangement joins TRBV30 to TRBJ1-5; no reliable D call. This CDR3 has 14 residues. Looked up from germline, CDR1 is GTSNPN and CDR2 is SVGIG (reference sequence). With 1 base removed from V and 2 bases from J, the gap between germline ends came to 9 bases. The CDR3 region is CAWSGGLGNQPQHF. The CDR3 DNA reads TGTGCCTGGAGTGGAGGGTTGGGCAATCAGCCCCAGCATTTT.

This clone was picked up one time. This chain joins TRBV4-1 and TRBJ2-1; perhaps TRBD2 as D (5 bases). Between the trimmed V and J ends, which lost 3 bases and 2 bases, there was a span of 8 bases. Germline V CDR1 and CDR2: MGHRA, YSYEKL. The CDR3 loop spans 14 amino acids. Written as DNA, the CDR3 is TGCGCCAGCAGCCATGGCGGGCCCTACAATGAGCAGTTCTTC. Encoded protein: CASSHGGPYNEQFF.

V and J are TRBV6-1 and TRBJ1-6; 8 positions agree with TRBD1. Per germline, CDR1 MNHNS and CDR2 SASEGT. The CDR3 is 14 amino acids. V dropped 0 bases and J dropped 19; count of bases not matched to a gene: 11. Written as DNA, the CDR3 is TGTGCCAGCAGTGAAGCCGGCGGACAGGGCTTATTGCACTTT. Residues: CASSEAGGQGLLHF.